The sequence of this T cell receptor beta chain was determined in a study of vaccination effects on CD4 cells after COVID-19. Regarding the study as a whole: Cross-reactivity with common cold coronaviruses was shown by only 1 of 255 vaccine-induced clones in healthy vaccinees. Clones arising from infection and from vaccination showed marked clonal contraction late after vaccination.

Note on this clone: The antigen remains undetermined.

The germline gives CDR1 KGHDR, CDR2 SFDVKD. Trimming took 5 bases from V and 3 from J; bases not matched to a gene: 1. This CDR3 has 14 amino acids. The protocol was immunoSEQ multiplex PCR, while the TCRdb copy is restricted to in-frame clones and leaves out a portion. This table holds under 30,000 clones, approximately 83% found once. Using viral peptide pools, the ViraFEST assay grew out antigen-specific CD4+ T cells prior to sequencing. Isolation of CD4+ T cells took place after less than 12 days of culture. None of these healthy vaccinees had been infected with SARS-CoV-2 before vaccination. Cells had half their medium changed to IL-2 medium on days 3 and 7.

This TCR came from a human donor who received a COVID-19 vaccine. This sequence joins TRBV24-1 and TRBJ2-2; 8 bases are shared with TRBD1. The sequencing used CD4+ T cells from PBMCs cultured with HCoV-NL63 spike peptides, collected before COVID-19 vaccination. The CDR3 DNA reads TGTGCCACCAGTGGGGGACAGGACACCGGGGAGCTGTTTTTT. Translating it yields CATSGGQDTGELFF.